A single sample gave rise to the 21 T cell receptor beta chains below, sequenced in a study of T cell responses to AZD1222 COVID-19 vaccine (dated by TCRdb to the early 2020s). The library was made by the immunoSEQ multiplex PCR assay. The source is immuneACCESS, and TCRdb retained only in-frame sequences with V and J called. Part of the clones is not carried over; for the studies checked, unresolved V genes explain less than half of this, and the remainder is unexplained. The sample contains around 59,000 clones, roughly nine tenths of them found a single time. The ten largest make up roughly 6.1% of the sample. What the time point label conveys for this sample: about 28 days (+/-7) after the second vaccine dose. The sequenced sample was peripheral blood, obtained 28 days after the second AZD1222 dose. Source of these receptors: an adult who received the AZD1222 COVID-19 vaccine.

This chain uses TRBV18 with TRBJ2-3; D might be TRBD1 (5 bases). V was trimmed by 4 bases and J by 2 bases, leaving 16 bases between them. Per germline, CDR1 KGHSH and CDR2 LQKENI. The CDR3 covers 16 residues. CDR3 sequence (DNA): TGTGCCAGCTCACTGGACATCCTGCGGACCACAGATACGCAGTATTTT. Its translation: CASSLDILRTTDTQYF.

The rearrangement uses TRBV7-7 and TRBJ1-2; 8 bases are a match to TRBD1. CDR3 length equals 18 residues. V lost 4 bases, J lost 8 bases, and 21 bases stayed unmatched. Germline CDR1 is SSHAT and CDR2 is FNYEAQ (reference sequence). The CDR3 DNA follows: TGTGCCAGCAGCTCCTCTTATCCTCCGGGACAGGAGAGGGGAGGCTACACCTTC. Translated, it gives CASSSSYPPGQERGGYTF.

The J gene is TRBJ1-4, the V gene TRBV28; perhaps TRBD1 as D (5 bases). In germline, CDR1 is MDHEN, CDR2 SYDVKM. The V end lost 5 bases, the J end lost 8 bases, and 15 bases lay between the germline ends. The CDR3 loop spans 14 amino acids. This CDR3 is CASSHTGTYEKLFF. The CDR3 DNA follows: TGTGCCAGCAGTCATACCGGGACCTACGAAAAACTGTTTTTT.

CDR3 sequence reads: CASSVGLAGTYEQYF. The CDR3 nucleotides read TGTGCCAGCAGCGTCGGACTAGCGGGAACCTACGAGCAGTACTTC. The chain employs TRBV9 and TRBJ2-7, with 12 bases matching TRBD2. This CDR3 is built from 15 residues. The V and J ends lost 2 bases and 2 bases, in that order; junction bases with no gene match: 2. The germline CDR1 and CDR2 sequences are SGDLS and YYNGEE.

The chain employs TRBV19 and TRBJ1-1; TRBD1 aligns across 8 bases. The CDR3 has 14 amino acids. Germline V gene sequence: CDR1 LNHDA, CDR2 SQIVND (reference sequence). V lost 4 bases, J lost 2 bases, and 3 bases stayed unmatched. CDR3 DNA sequence: TGTGCCAGTAGTACCGACAGGGGAAACACTGAAGCTTTCTTT. Translating it yields CASSTDRGNTEAFF. Together with reference TRBV19 and TRBJ1-1, the CDR3 gives the full variable domain: DGGITQSPKYLFRKEGQNVTLSCEQNLNHDAMYWYRQDPGQGLRLIYYSQIVNDFQKGDIAEGYSVSREKKESFPLTVTSAQKNPTAFYLCASSTDRGNTEAFFGQGTRLTVV.

The chain carries TRBV24-1 and TRBJ2-2; tentatively, D is TRBD1 (5 bases). This CDR3 has 16 residues. Germline V lookup: CDR1 KGHDR, CDR2 SFDVKD. V was cut by 0 bases and J by 4 bases, with 11 bases left in between. The CDR3 region has the DNA TGTGCCACCAGTGATTTGAAGGGGTTAGTCACCGGGGAGCTGTTTTTT. Translated: CATSDLKGLVTGELFF.

The V gene is TRBV29-1, the J gene TRBJ1-5; unclear D gene. CDR3 size: 14 residues. The germline V gene encodes CDR1 SQVTM and CDR2 ANQGSEA. With 3 bases removed from V and 0 bases from J, the gap between germline ends came to 9 bases. CDR3 nucleotide sequence: TGCAGCGTTGAGGGCGGCAGTAGCAATCAGCCCCAGCATTTT. The encoded protein is CSVEGGSSNQPQHF.

The rearrangement uses TRBV7-2 and TRBJ1-2, with a weak D call TRBD1 (5 bases). CDR1 is SGHTA and CDR2 is FQGNSA in the germline V gene. Trimming removed 5 bases from V and 1 base from J, with 14 bases in between. The CDR3 sequence is 15 residues long. CDR3 region: CASSLTPQGNYGYTF. The CDR3 region has the DNA TGTGCCAGCAGCCTTACCCCCCAGGGTAACTATGGCTACACCTTC.

J is TRBJ2-1 and V is TRBV24-1, with 10 bases fitting TRBD2. Per the germline V gene, CDR1 is KGHDR and CDR2 is SFDVKD. There are 16 residues in the CDR3. Losses at the gene ends were 3 bases for V and 8 bases for J; bases not matched to a gene: 9. The CDR3: CATSDGGLARIHEQFF. The CDR3 nucleotides are TGTGCCACCAGTGATGGGGGACTAGCGCGTATCCATGAGCAGTTCTTC.

V and J are TRBV28 and TRBJ1-2; TRBD1 agrees at 10 bases. J gave up 3 bases and V 3 bases, and 4 bases lay outside the gene matches. The CDR3 loop spans 15 amino acids. Germline CDR1 and CDR2: MDHEN and SYDVKM. CDR3 DNA sequence: TGTGCCAGCAGTTTCCCGGGACAGGGGTACTATGGCTACACCTTC. This codes for CASSFPGQGYYGYTF.

The chain joins TRBV7-3 to TRBJ2-1; 8 bases are a match to TRBD1. Losses at the gene ends were 3 bases for V and 3 bases for J; bases not matched to a gene: 16. The CDR3 covers 19 residues. Looked up from germline, CDR1 is SGHTA and CDR2 is FQGTGA. In DNA form, the CDR3 reads TGTGCCAGCAGCTTGAGCGCAGGTGCCGGGACAGGCTACTACAATGAGCAGTTCTTC. Amino acids: CASSLSAGAGTGYYNEQFF. Looking up the rest from reference TRBV7-3 and TRBJ2-1 gives the full variable domain: GAGVSQTPSNKVTEKGKYVELRCDPISGHTALYWYRQSLGQGPEFLIYFQGTGAADDSGLPNDRFFAVRPEGSVSTLKIQRTERGDSAVYLCASSLSAGAGTGYYNEQFFGPGTRLTVL.

V gene TRBV5-1 combines with J gene TRBJ1-1, with unresolved D. Trimming cost V 1 base and J 2 bases, with 9 bases left between them. CDR1 SGHRS and CDR2 YFSETQ come from the germline V gene. This CDR3 is built from 14 residues. As DNA, the CDR3 is TGCGCCAGCAGCTTGACCTTGGAAAACACTGAAGCTTTCTTT. Its translation is CASSLTLENTEAFF.

This clone was seen only a few times. The chain recombines TRBV6-6 with TRBJ1-5; D is perhaps TRBD1 (5 bases). The CDR3 has 14 residues. The V end was cut by 2 bases, the J end by 7 bases, with 12 bases between. Looked up from germline, CDR1 is MNHNY and CDR2 is SVGAGI (reference sequence). CDR3 DNA sequence: TGTGCCAGCAGTTACGGGACGGAGGACCAGCCCCAGCATTTT. Translated: CASSYGTEDQPQHF.

The chain carries TRBV10-3 and TRBJ2-5, with 9 bases that match TRBD2. Germline loops: CDR1 ENHRY, CDR2 SYGVKD. The CDR3 runs 16 residues. Trimming at V came to 0 bases and at J to 3 bases, leaving 5 bases not matched to a gene. The CDR3 DNA reads as TGTGCCATCAGTGAGTCCCTGACTAGCGGAAAAGAGACCCAGTACTTC. Residues: CAISESLTSGKETQYF.

The chain uses TRBV20-1 and TRBJ1-1; D is uncertain. This CDR3 region has 11 residues. V dropped 1 base and J dropped 6 bases, with 6 bases sitting between them. Germline CDR1 DFQATT, CDR2 SNEGSKA (reference sequence). CDR3 amino acids: CSARGMAEAFF. The CDR3 DNA reads TGCAGTGCTAGAGGGATGGCTGAAGCTTTCTTT.

This chain links TRBV9 with TRBJ1-3; 11 nucleotides match TRBD1. Per the germline V gene, CDR1 is SGDLS and CDR2 is YYNGEE. The CDR3 consists of 16 residues. V dropped 4 bases and J dropped 0; count of bases not matched to a gene: 3. The chain's CDR3 is CASSSGTGGSGNTIYF. The DNA for the CDR3 is TGTGCCAGCAGCTCAGGGACAGGGGGCTCTGGAAACACCATATATTTT. The variable domain in full, with the rest retrieved from reference TRBV9 and TRBJ1-3, is DSGVTQTPKHLITATGQRVTLRCSPRSGDLSVYWYQQSLDQGLQFLIQYYNGEERAKGNILERFSAQQFPDLHSELNLSSLELGDSALYFCASSSGTGGSGNTIYFGEGSWLTVV.

This clone was observed a handful of times. The chain couples TRBV5-1 to TRBJ1-2; the D gene is possibly TRBD1 (6 bases). The ends were cut back, 1 base at V and 6 bases at J, with 16 bases in the middle. Germline values: CDR1 SGHRS, CDR2 YFSETQ. The CDR3 is 15 amino acids. The CDR3 DNA sequence: TGCGCCAGCAGCTTGTCACAGGGCTTAGTTAATGGCTACACCTTC. Translated, it gives CASSLSQGLVNGYTF.

The genes are TRBV7-9 and TRBJ2-1, with 7 bases matching TRBD2. The germline gives CDR1 SEHNR, CDR2 FQNEAQ (reference sequence). The CDR3 sequence is 16 residues long. Trimming removed 3 bases from V and 7 bases from J; junction bases left unmatched: 12. CDR3 DNA sequence: TGTGCCAGCAGCTTGGGCGGCGGGGGAACCTCGAATGAGCAGTTCTTC. Translating it yields CASSLGGGGTSNEQFF.

V usage is TRBV18 and J usage is TRBJ2-2, with 7 bases that match TRBD1. The CDR3 has 15 residues. The V gene end was trimmed by 5 bases and the J gene end by 3 bases; junction bases not matched to a gene: 6. Germline loops: CDR1 KGHSH, CDR2 LQKENI. The chain's CDR3 is CASSWQGVDTGELFF. The CDR3 bases are TGTGCCAGCTCATGGCAGGGGGTTGACACCGGGGAGCTGTTTTTT.

The CDR3 protein is CASSPTLGTNTDTQYF. CDR3 bases: TGTGCCAGCTCACCCACCCTAGGGACTAACACAGATACGCAGTATTTT. V gene TRBV18 combines with J gene TRBJ2-3; TRBD2 aligns across 7 bases. J was trimmed by 2 bases and V by 3 bases; bases with no gene match: 8. The CDR3 is 16 amino acids. Germline CDR1 reads KGHSH; CDR2 reads LQKENI.

CDR3 sequence reads: CASSPALGVGAEAFF. The CDR3 DNA is TGTGCCAGCAGTCCCGCCCTCGGGGTCGGGGCTGAAGCTTTCTTT. The rearrangement uses TRBV28 and TRBJ1-1, with D unclear. Between the trimmed V and J ends, which lost 5 bases and 6 bases, there was a span of 19 bases. The germline V gene has CDR1 MDHEN and CDR2 SYDVKM. The CDR3 totals 15 residues.